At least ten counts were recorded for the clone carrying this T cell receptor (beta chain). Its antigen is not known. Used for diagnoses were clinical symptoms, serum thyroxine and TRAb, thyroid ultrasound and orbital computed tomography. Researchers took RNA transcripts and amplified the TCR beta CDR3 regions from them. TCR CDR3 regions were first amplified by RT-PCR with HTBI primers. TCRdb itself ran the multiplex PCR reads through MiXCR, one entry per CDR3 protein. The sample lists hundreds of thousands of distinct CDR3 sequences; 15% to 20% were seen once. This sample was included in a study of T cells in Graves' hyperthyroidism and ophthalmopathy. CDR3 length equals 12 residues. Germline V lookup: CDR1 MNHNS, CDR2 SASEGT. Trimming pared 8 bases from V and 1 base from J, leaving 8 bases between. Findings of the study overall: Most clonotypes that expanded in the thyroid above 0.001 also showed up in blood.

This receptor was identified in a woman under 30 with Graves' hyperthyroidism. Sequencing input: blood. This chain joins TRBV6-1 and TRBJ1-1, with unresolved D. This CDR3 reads CASYNRNTEAFF. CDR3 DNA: TGTGCCAGCTACAACAGGAACACTGAAGCTTTCTTT.